The 10 T cell receptor beta chains below were found in one sample sequenced in a study of CD8+ T cells in alopecia areata. Extracted RNA was reverse transcribed into cDNA, the sequencing template. Assay used: immunoSEQ multiplex PCR; TCRdb lists only in-frame clones, some missing. Found here are 170,000 or so clones, under 60% of them singletons; the top ten hold about 12%. Treatment denoted: oral pan-JAK inhibitor, 5-10 mg twice daily. The material sequenced was CD8+ T cells sorted from blood, taken at week 24, from a patient treated with tofacitinib. These receptors all come from a human donor with alopecia areata.

The rearrangement links TRBV30 to TRBJ1-3, with a possible D match to TRBD1 (5 bases). Trimming pared 4 bases from V and 4 bases from J, leaving 23 bases between. The germline V gene encodes CDR1 GTSNPN and CDR2 SVGIG (reference sequence). The CDR3 has 17 residues. The CDR3 is CAWNGAEPGRRGNTIYF. In DNA form, the CDR3 reads TGTGCCTGGAATGGGGCCGAACCGGGACGGCGAGGAAACACCATATATTTT.

This chain links TRBV25-1 with TRBJ1-1; 7 bases are shared with TRBD1. CDR1 MGHDK and CDR2 SYGVNS come from the germline V gene. V lost 6 bases, J lost 8 bases, and 3 bases stayed unmatched. The CDR3 loop spans 11 amino acids. The DNA of the CDR3 is TGTGCCAGCAGAGGGGGCATGGAAGCTTTCTTT. It translates to CASRGGMEAFF.

The chain uses TRBV29-1 and TRBJ2-1; maybe TRBD2 (5 bases). CDR3 length equals 13 residues. V shed 3 bases and J shed 0 bases, with 6 bases lying between them. Germline CDR1 and CDR2: SQVTM and ANQGSEA. The chain's CDR3 is CSVEGSSYNEQFF. DNA of the CDR3: TGCAGCGTTGAGGGGAGCTCCTACAATGAGCAGTTCTTC.

This chain links TRBV10-2 with TRBJ2-1, with 9 bases matching TRBD2. Germline lookup yields CDR1 WSHSY and CDR2 SAAADI. This CDR3 contains 15 residues. V trimming: 8 bases; J trimming: 4 bases; junction bases outside the gene matches: 9. This CDR3 is CASGAGGPIYNEQFF. The CDR3 coding sequence is TGCGCCAGCGGGGCGGGGGGGCCTATTTACAATGAGCAGTTCTTC.

The rearrangement uses TRBV7-9 and TRBJ2-7; D is unclear. Trimming left V 1 base short and J 0 bases short, with 7 bases between. This CDR3 spans 14 amino acids. Germline V lookup: CDR1 SEHNR, CDR2 FQNEAQ (reference sequence). CDR3 sequence reads: CASSLVVSSYEQYF. As DNA, the CDR3 is TGTGCCAGCAGCTTAGTGGTCAGCTCCTACGAGCAGTACTTC.

V usage is TRBV27 and J usage is TRBJ1-4; no clear D. CDR3 size: 14 residues. From germline, CDR1 is MNHEY and CDR2 SMNVEV (reference sequence). V was trimmed by 6 bases and J by 4 bases, leaving 12 bases between them. The CDR3 here is CASRPGVGNEKLFF. The CDR3 DNA follows: TGTGCCAGCAGACCCGGGGTTGGTAATGAAAAACTGTTTTTT.

J is TRBJ1-1 and V is TRBV2; 11 bases fit TRBD1. The CDR3 loop spans 15 amino acids. Germline V CDR1 and CDR2: SNHLY, FYNNEI. V trimming: 4 bases; J trimming: 5 bases; junction bases outside the gene matches: 6. CDR3 sequence (DNA): TGTGCCAGCAGTGCGTACGGGACAGGGGGTACTGAAGCTTTCTTT. This encodes CASSAYGTGGTEAFF.

The chain is built from TRBV5-6 and TRBJ2-1; TRBD1 matches 8 bases. Trimming at V came to 2 bases and at J to 7 bases, leaving 5 bases not matched to a gene. The CDR3 is 14 residues long. The germline CDR1 and CDR2 sequences are SGHDT and YYEEEE. CDR3 DNA: TGTGCCAGCAGCTTCGGGACAGGACCAAATGAGCAGTTCTTC. Translating it yields CASSFGTGPNEQFF.

The CDR3 nucleotides read TGTGCCAGCAGCTCGGGTGGTGGCAGTTCATATGGCTACACCTTC. It yields the protein CASSSGGGSSYGYTF. The chain is built from TRBV7-9 and TRBJ1-2; D is ambiguous. V gave up 4 bases and J gave up 5 bases, with 17 bases separating them. The CDR3 extends over 15 amino acids. Germline V gene sequence: CDR1 SEHNR, CDR2 FQNEAQ (reference sequence).

The J gene is TRBJ2-1, the V gene TRBV30; D gene uncertain. With 2 bases removed from V and 0 bases from J, the gap between germline ends came to 8 bases. CDR1 and CDR2 (germline): GTSNPN, SVGIG (reference sequence). The CDR3 has 14 amino acids. The CDR3: CAWSSVRSYNEQFF. The DNA for the CDR3 is TGTGCCTGGAGTTCAGTCCGCTCCTACAATGAGCAGTTCTTC.